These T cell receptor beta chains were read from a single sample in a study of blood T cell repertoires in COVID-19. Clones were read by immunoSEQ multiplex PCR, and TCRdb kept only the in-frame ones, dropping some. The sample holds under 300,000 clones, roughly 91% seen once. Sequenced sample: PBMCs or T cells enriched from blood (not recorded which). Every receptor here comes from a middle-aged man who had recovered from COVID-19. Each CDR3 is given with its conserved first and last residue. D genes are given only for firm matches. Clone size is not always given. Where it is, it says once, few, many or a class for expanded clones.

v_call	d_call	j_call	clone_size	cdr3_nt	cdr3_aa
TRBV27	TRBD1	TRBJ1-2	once	TGTGCCAGCAGTTTAAAGCCGACAGGGTTCACTAACTATGGCTACACCTTC	CASSLKPTGFTNYGYTF
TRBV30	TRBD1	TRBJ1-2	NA	TGTGCCTGGAGGAGGACTGACAGGGGGAAGCGGTATGGCTACACCTTC	CAWRRTDRGKRYGYTF
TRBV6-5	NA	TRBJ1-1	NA	TGTGCCAGCTTATGGCGAGGCACTGAAGCTTTCTTT	CASLWRGTEAFF
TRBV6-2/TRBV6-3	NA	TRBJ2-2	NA	TGTGCCAGCAGTTACTCTCGGGACTTTAACACCGGGGAGCTGTTTTTT	CASSYSRDFNTGELFF
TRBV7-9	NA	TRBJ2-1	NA	TGTGCCAGCAGCTTAGCGCTATTAGCGGCCAATGAGCAGTTCTTC	CASSLALLAANEQFF
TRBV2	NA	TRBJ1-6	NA	TGTGCCAGCAGTCCGCATCGATGGGGGGTTGCTTCACCCCTCCACTTT	CASSPHRWGVASPLHF
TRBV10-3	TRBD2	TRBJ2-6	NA	TGTGCCATCAGGGGTCCCGGGACTAGCGGACCGAGCTCTGGGGCCAACGTCCTGACTTTC	CAIRGPGTSGPSSGANVLTF
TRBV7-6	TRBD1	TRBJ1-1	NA	TGTGCCAGCAGCTTATCAGGACAGGGCTCTGAAGCTTTCTTT	CASSLSGQGSEAFF
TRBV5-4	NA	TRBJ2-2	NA	TGTGCCAGCAGCTTGGCTGGTGGAGGTGGGACCGGGGAGCTGTTTTTT	CASSLAGGGGTGELFF
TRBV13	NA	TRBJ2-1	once	TGTGCCAGCGATCTAGTTCCTGGGAGCCCGAACAATGAGCAGTTCTTC	CASDLVPGSPNNEQFF
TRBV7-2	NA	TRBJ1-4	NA	TGTGCCAGCAGCTTAGGTGATCGGGGGTCAGCCGAAAAACTGTTTTTT	CASSLGDRGSAEKLFF
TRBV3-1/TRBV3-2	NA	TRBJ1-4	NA	TGTGCCAGCAGCCAGGGAGTGAGCGAAAAACTGTTTTTT	CASSQGVSEKLFF
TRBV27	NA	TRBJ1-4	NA	TGTGCCAGCAGTTTATCTCGGCAGGGATTTGAAAAACTGTTTTTT	CASSLSRQGFEKLFF
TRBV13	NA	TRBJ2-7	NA	TGTGCCAGCAGCTTAATGTGGGGCGCGCACGAGCAGTACTTC	CASSLMWGAHEQYF
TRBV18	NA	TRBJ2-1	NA	TGTGCCAGCTCACCAAGCGAGGATGAGCAGTTCTTC	CASSPSEDEQFF
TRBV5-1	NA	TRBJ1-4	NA	TGCGCCAGCAGCTTGGGAGGGGAGGGTCATGAAAAACTGTTTTTT	CASSLGGEGHEKLFF
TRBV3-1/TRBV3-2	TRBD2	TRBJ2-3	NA	TGTGCCAGCAGCCAAGCGGGGGGGCTGACAGATACGCAGTATTTT	CASSQAGGLTDTQYF
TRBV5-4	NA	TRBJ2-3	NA	TGTGCCAGCAGCTCGGGACTGGCTAAAGATACGCAGTATTTT	CASSSGLAKDTQYF
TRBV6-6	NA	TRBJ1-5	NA	TGTGCCAGCAGTTTTTCGTCCAATCAGCCCCAGCATTTT	CASSFSSNQPQHF
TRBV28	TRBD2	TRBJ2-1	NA	TGTGCCAGCAGTTTCGGACTAGCGGGAGGGTCCTACAATGAGCAGTTCTTC	CASSFGLAGGSYNEQFF
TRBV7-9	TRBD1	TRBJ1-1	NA	TGTGCCAGCAGCTCCTTTGGACAGGGGCGCACTGAAGCTTTCTTT	CASSSFGQGRTEAFF
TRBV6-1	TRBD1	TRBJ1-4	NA	TGTGCCAGCAGTGAGACAGGGAGTAATGAAAAACTGTTTTTT	CASSETGSNEKLFF
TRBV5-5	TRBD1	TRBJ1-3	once	TGTGCCAGCAGGACGTCTCTCCCAGGGGGCTCTGGAAACACCATATATTTT	CASRTSLPGGSGNTIYF
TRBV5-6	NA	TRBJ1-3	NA	TGTGCCAGCAGGGAACGGGGGGCGCACAACACCATATATTTT	CASRERGAHNTIYF
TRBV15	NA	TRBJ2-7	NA	TGTGCCACCAGCAGGGACATCTCAGGGGTCGAGCAGTACTTC	CATSRDISGVEQYF
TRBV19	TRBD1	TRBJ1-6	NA	TGTGCCCGCATCAGGGGGGACGGTGAAAATTCACCCCTCCACTTT	CARIRGDGENSPLHF
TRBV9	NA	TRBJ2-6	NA	TGTGCCAGCAGCATCCCTGACAGCAGCTCTGGGGCCAACGTCCTGACTTTC	CASSIPDSSSGANVLTF
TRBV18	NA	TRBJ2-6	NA	TGTGCCAGCTCAGAAACCCTTACGAGCTCTGGGGCCAACGTCCTGACTTTC	CASSETLTSSGANVLTF
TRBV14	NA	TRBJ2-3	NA	TGTGCCAGCAGCCAGCAAAGGGGTGATACGCAGTATTTT	CASSQQRGDTQYF
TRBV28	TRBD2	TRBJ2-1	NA	TGTGCCAGCTCAGGATTAGCGGGGGTTTGGGAGCAGTTCTTC	CASSGLAGVWEQFF
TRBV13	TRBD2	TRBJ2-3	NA	TGTGCCAGCAGCTTTCCCACTAGCGGCACAGATACGCAGTATTTT	CASSFPTSGTDTQYF
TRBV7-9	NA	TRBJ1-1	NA	TGTGCCAGCAGCTTAGAAGGGGTGGGGCAGATGAACACTGAAGCTTTCTTT	CASSLEGVGQMNTEAFF
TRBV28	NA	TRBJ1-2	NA	TGTGCCAGCAGTTTACTAACCAGGGCTGGCTACACCTTC	CASSLLTRAGYTF
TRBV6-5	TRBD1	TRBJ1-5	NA	TGTGCCAGCAGGAGGGACAGAAATAGCAATCAGCCCCAGCATTTT	CASRRDRNSNQPQHF
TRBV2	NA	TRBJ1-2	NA	TGTGCCAGCAGTAAGGAGGGCCAGACGAACTATGGCTACACCTTC	CASSKEGQTNYGYTF
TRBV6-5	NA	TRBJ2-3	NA	TGTGCCAGCAGTTACTCCGGACAGCTCACAGATACGCAGTATTTT	CASSYSGQLTDTQYF